This paragraph reports one TCR beta chain. The antigen is unknown. These data originate in a study of identifying expanded T cells in peripheral blood. Germline V gene data show CDR1 as SNHLY and CDR2 as FYNNEI. The CDR3 has 12 amino acids. Deletions cut 2 bases from V and 3 bases from J, with 2 bases between. Notes on the study in general: Across healthy donors, higher total template counts meant significantly greater two-week count variance. Roughly 1.2 clones differed between technical replicates, versus around 16 and 19 over time.

Sequenced by immunoSEQ multiplex PCR; TCRdb stores in-frame clones only, minus some. The data contain roughly 63,000 clones, over 80% of them singletons. The specimen sequenced was blood. The chain links TRBV2 to TRBJ2-1; D gene unclear. This clonotype was obtained from a person between 18 and 69 years old in good health. The CDR3 bases are TGTGCCAGCAGTGAACGCTACAATGAGCAGTTCTTC. It encodes CASSERYNEQFF.